This T cell receptor (beta chain) was identified during a study of CD8 T cells in Susac syndrome. Study findings and constraints: The study acknowledged a relatively small number of individuals in its TCR sequencing and HLA analysis.

Sequencing of TCR beta covered CD8+ and CD4+ T cells obtained from blood. It was negative isolation that provided the CD8+ and CD4+ T cells, whereas TEMRA cells were enriched by FACS. Regarding this clonotype: Its antigen is currently unknown.

Germline V CDR1 and CDR2: MGHDK, SYGVNS. This CDR3 has 13 residues. With 2 bases removed from V and 7 bases from J, the gap between germline ends came to 12 bases. The RNA, about 0.5 to 1 ug, was put through reverse transcription using random hexamers. The immunoSEQ assay covered 54 Vbeta and 13 Jbeta segments for CDR3. TCRdb recomputed calls from the immunoSEQ multiplex PCR reads with MiXCR, one row per CDR3 protein. In the table there are around 170,000 distinct CDR3 sequences, about 90% of which are singletons. The rearrangement uses TRBV25-1 and TRBJ2-7; TRBD2 is a possible D gene (5 bases). The clonotype originates from a human donor in good health. Material for sequencing was CD4+ T cells from PBMCs. Here the CDR3 DNA reads TGTGCCAGCAGTGAAGTAGGAGGACGGGAGCAGTACTTC. This codes for CASSEVGGREQYF.